Listed here are 25 T cell receptor beta chains from one sample, sequenced in a study of T cells in Graves' hyperthyroidism and ophthalmopathy. TCR beta CDR3 regions were amplified from RNA. TCR CDR3 underwent first-round RT-PCR with the HTBI primer set. TCRdb re-derived calls from the multiplex PCR reads in MiXCR, one entry per CDR3 protein. The sample lists around 600,000 distinct CDR3 sequences, roughly 16% occurring once. Sequenced sample: blood. These receptors came from a woman aged 40 to 55 with Graves' ophthalmopathy.

At least ten counts were recorded for this clonotype. The V call is TRBV7-2, the J call TRBJ2-2, with D perhaps matching TRBD1 (6 bases). Germline CDR1 reads SGHTA; CDR2 reads FQGNSA. CDR3 size: 17 residues. The V gene lost 4 bases and the J gene lost 3 bases, with 18 bases spanning the gap. CDR3 region: CASSWGRQVVHTGELFF. In nucleotides, the CDR3 is TGTGCCAGCAGCTGGGGACGACAGGTCGTACACACCGGGGAGCTGTTTTTT.

This clonotype was found many times. The chain carries TRBV30 and TRBJ2-1, with no clear D. The CDR3 extends over 12 amino acids. From germline, CDR1 is GTSNPN and CDR2 SVGIG (reference sequence). Trimming left V 0 bases short and J 4 bases short, with 4 bases between. The CDR3 nucleotides read TGTGCCTGGAGTGTCGGTTACAATGAGCAGTTCTTC. It specifies CAWSVGYNEQFF.

A note on this clonotype: Because it lacks the conserved phenylalanine or tryptophan at the end, this CDR3 is likely a read error. The V call is TRBV18, the J call TRBJ2-5, with 9 bases aligning to TRBD1. The CDR3 covers 14 residues. Trimming took 3 bases from V and 2 from J; bases not matched to a gene: 1. The germline V gene encodes CDR1 KGHSH and CDR2 LQKENI. In DNA, the CDR3 is TGTGCCAGCTCACCGGGACAGGGACAAGAGACCCAGTACCTC. It yields the protein CASSPGQGQETQYL.

The chain has TRBV18 and TRBJ2-5, with 9 positions matching TRBD1. The CDR3 length is 16 residues. Germline V gives CDR1 KGHSH, CDR2 LQKENI. Germline trimming cut 3 bases from V and 4 bases from J; bases unmatched to any gene: 9. This CDR3 is CASSPNRGQNLETQYF. Written as DNA, the CDR3 is TGTGCCAGCTCACCCAACAGGGGGCAAAACTTAGAGACCCAGTACTTC.

Remarks on this clonotype: A junction boundary mismatches the germline segment, possibly from a read error. V is TRBV6-1 and J is TRBJ2-3; TRBD2 aligns across 8 bases. In germline, CDR1 is MNHNS, CDR2 SASEGT. This CDR3 comprises 15 residues. The DNA for the CDR3 is TGTGCCAGCAGTATCGGGGGGGGGGCAACAGATACACAGTATTTT. It translates to CASSIGGGATDTQYF.

This clonotype was recorded many times. The chain links TRBV12-3 or TRBV12-4 to TRBJ2-1; TRBD1 might be the D (5 bases). V dropped 7 bases and J dropped 2 bases, with 24 bases sitting between them. The CDR3 runs 18 residues. The CDR3 DNA follows: TGTGCCAGCACCCTAAGGGGAAGCCCCATATCTCCCTACAATGAGCAGTTCTTC. Its protein product is CASTLRGSPISPYNEQFF.

This clonotype was detected ten times or more. V usage is TRBV5-1 and J usage is TRBJ1-1, with a tentative D call TRBD1 (6 bases). Germline V lookup: CDR1 SGHRS, CDR2 YFSETQ. Trimming stripped 3 bases from V and 2 bases from J, with 14 bases between. The length of the CDR3 is 15 residues. This CDR3 reads CASSSQGQTNTEAFF. In DNA, the CDR3 is TGCGCCAGCAGCTCGCAAGGACAGACTAACACTGAAGCTTTCTTT. The full variable domain, in which reference TRBV5-1 and TRBJ1-1 provide the parts outside the CDR3, is KAGVTQTPRYLIKTRGQQVTLSCSPISGHRSVSWYQQTPGQGLQFLFEYFSETQRNKGNFPGRFSGRQFSNSRSEMNVSTLELGDSALYLCASSSQGQTNTEAFFGQGTRLTVV.

In this sample, this clonotype turned up many times. The chain links TRBV28 to TRBJ2-2; D is possibly TRBD1 (6 bases). V was clipped by 3 bases and J by 4 bases, with 9 bases between them. The CDR3 sequence is 14 residues long. CDR1 MDHEN and CDR2 SYDVKM come from the germline V gene. The DNA for the CDR3 is TGTGCCAGCAGTTTGACAGGTGCCACCGGGGAGCTGTTTTTT. The encoded protein is CASSLTGATGELFF. The full variable domain, completed using reference TRBV28 and TRBJ2-2, is DVKVTQSSRYLVKRTGEKVFLECVQDMDHENMFWYRQDPGLGLRLIYFSYDVKMKEKGDIPEGYSVSREKKERFSLILESASTNQTSMYLCASSLTGATGELFFGEGSRLTVL.

The chain employs TRBV27 and TRBJ2-7, with D tentatively TRBD1 (6 bases). The CDR3 consists of 15 residues. CDR1 is MNHEY and CDR2 is SMNVEV in the germline V gene (reference sequence). V was pared by 4 bases and J by 4 bases, with 17 bases between. The CDR3 DNA sequence: TGTGCCAGCAGTTCTGCCGGGACGGACAGTTACGAGCAGTACTTC. The encoded protein is CASSSAGTDSYEQYF.

This chain connects TRBV29-1 to TRBJ2-3; D is unresolved. Trimming cost V 3 bases and J 6 bases, with 10 bases left between them. The germline V gene encodes CDR1 SQVTM and CDR2 ANQGSEA. This CDR3 comprises 12 residues. The CDR3: CSVDGVLDTQYF. DNA for the CDR3: TGCAGCGTTGATGGCGTCCTGGATACGCAGTATTTT.

This clonotype was counted between two and nine times. The chain is built from TRBV5-1 and TRBJ1-1, with TRBD1 matching over 8 bases. The V and J ends lost 1 base and 1 base, in that order; junction bases with no gene match: 3. Germline CDR1 and CDR2: SGHRS and YFSETQ. The CDR3 has 15 residues. The CDR3 region has the DNA TGCGCCAGCAGCTTGCAAGGACAGGGGAACACTGAAGCTTTCTTT. Encoded protein: CASSLQGQGNTEAFF.

This clonotype was detected many times. This rearrangement joins TRBV30 to TRBJ1-5; 9 nucleotides agree with TRBD1. The CDR3 consists of 15 residues. V trimming: 0 bases; J trimming: 5 bases; junction bases outside the gene matches: 5. The germline CDR1 and CDR2 sequences are GTSNPN and SVGIG (reference sequence). In nucleotides, the CDR3 is TGTGCCTGGAGTGTAGGGGACAGGGTCCATCAGCCCCAGCATTTT. The encoded protein is CAWSVGDRVHQPQHF.

Turning to this clonotype: An end of the junction differs from the germline gene, which may be a read error. This rearrangement joins TRBV6-2 or TRBV6-3 to TRBJ2-5; perhaps TRBD2 as D (6 bases). The CDR3 runs to 17 residues. Germline CDR1 is MNHEY and CDR2 is SVGEGT. The chain's CDR3 is CAGRSHRGSGDQETQYF. CDR3 DNA: TGTGCCGGCAGATCACACCGAGGTTCGGGGGACCAAGAGACCCAGTACTTC.

This clonotype was seen many times. The chain joins TRBV30 to TRBJ2-7, with D unclear. CDR1 and CDR2 from the germline V gene are GTSNPN and SVGIG (reference sequence). The ends were cut back, 2 bases at V and 0 bases at J, with 5 bases in the middle. This CDR3 contains 12 residues. DNA for the CDR3: TGTGCCTGGAGTCTTGGCTCCTACGAGCAGTACTTC. It encodes CAWSLGSYEQYF.

The CDR3 DNA is TGTGCCATCAGTGGTCAGGGCAACTCCTACAATGAGCAGTTCTTC. It specifies CAISGQGNSYNEQFF. The chain has TRBV10-3 and TRBJ2-1; D might be TRBD1 (5 bases). CDR1 is ENHRY and CDR2 is SYGVKD in the germline V gene. The germline V and J ends were trimmed by 4 bases and 0 bases, with 10 bases remaining between them. This CDR3 has 15 amino acids.

With respect to this clonotype: A much larger clone lies a single base off, so this may be a read error. The chain links TRBV10-3 to TRBJ2-3; no clear D. Trimming cost V 4 bases and J 2 bases, with 7 bases left between them. CDR1 ENHRY and CDR2 SYGVKD come from the germline V gene. CDR3 length equals 13 residues. CDR3 sequence: CAISAVDTDTQYF. CDR3 coding DNA: TGTGCCATCAGTGCGGTAGACACAGATACGCAGTATTTT.

This clonotype showed up just a few times. The rearrangement uses TRBV6-1 and TRBJ2-1; D is unclear. The CDR3 sequence is 11 residues long. Germline CDR1 MNHNS, CDR2 SASEGT. Trimming cost V 5 bases and J 9 bases, with 8 bases left between them. CDR3 nucleotides: TGTGCCAGCAGTAAAGGGTTTGAGCAGTTCTTC. Residues: CASSKGFEQFF.

The chain uses TRBV3-1 and TRBJ2-1, with a tentative D call TRBD2 (7 bases). Per the germline V gene, CDR1 is LGHDT and CDR2 is YNNKEL (reference sequence). The V end was cut by 4 bases, the J end by 5 bases, with 12 bases between. This CDR3 spans 14 amino acids. This CDR3 reads CASSLRGGHNEQFF. The CDR3 DNA is TGTGCCAGCAGCCTAAGGGGGGGACACAATGAGCAGTTCTTC.

This clonotype has at least ten counts. The V call is TRBV12-3 or TRBV12-4, the J call TRBJ2-2; possibly TRBD2 for D (9 bases). Trimming took 4 bases from V and 2 from J, leaving 23 bases between them. This CDR3 has 19 amino acids. The CDR3 coding sequence is TGTGCCAGCAGTTCCCGAGAAGCGGGAGGACAGGGTAACACCGGGGAGCTGTTTTTT. Encoded protein: CASSSREAGGQGNTGELFF.

This clonotype was seen only a few times. The chain employs TRBV3-1 and TRBJ1-2; D is uncertain. Per the germline V gene, CDR1 is LGHDT and CDR2 is YNNKEL (reference sequence). The V and J ends lost 1 base and 2 bases respectively, with 8 bases between them. The CDR3 is made up of 14 amino acids. As DNA, the CDR3 is TGTGCCAGCAGCCAAGCAGCGGTGAACTATGGCTACACCTTC. Translating gives CASSQAAVNYGYTF.

This clonotype showed up many times. The chain recombines TRBV5-1 with TRBJ1-4, with D unresolved. The V end lost 1 base, the J end lost 4 bases, and 11 bases lay between the germline ends. The CDR3 extends over 15 amino acids. Germline-derived CDR1 and CDR2 are SGHRS and YFSETQ. CDR3 amino acids: CASSLNSDVNEKLFF. The CDR3 DNA is TGCGCCAGCAGCTTGAACTCGGACGTTAATGAAAAACTGTTTTTT. Looking up the rest from reference TRBV5-1 and TRBJ1-4 gives the full variable domain: KAGVTQTPRYLIKTRGQQVTLSCSPISGHRSVSWYQQTPGQGLQFLFEYFSETQRNKGNFPGRFSGRQFSNSRSEMNVSTLELGDSALYLCASSLNSDVNEKLFFGSGTQLSVL.

The genes are TRBV20-1 and TRBJ1-2; 9 bases are shared with TRBD1. CDR1 DFQATT and CDR2 SNEGSKA come from the germline V gene (reference sequence). This CDR3 is 13 amino acids long. Trimming at V came to 7 bases and at J to 5 bases, leaving 8 bases not matched to a gene. The CDR3 loop reads CSVGDGTGYGYTF. The CDR3 DNA follows: TGCAGTGTGGGAGACGGGACAGGGTATGGCTACACCTTC.

This clonotype came up many times. V gene TRBV6-1 combines with J gene TRBJ2-3; a possible D gene is TRBD2 (5 bases). V was clipped by 3 bases and J by 0 bases, with 7 bases between them. Germline V gene data show CDR1 as MNHNS and CDR2 as SASEGT. The CDR3 sequence is 14 residues long. The CDR3, as DNA: TGTGCCAGCAGTGAGGGAGATAGCACAGATACGCAGTATTTT. Translation: CASSEGDSTDTQYF.

V gene TRBV10-2 combines with J gene TRBJ2-1; 7 nucleotides agree with TRBD2. V trimming: 4 bases; J trimming: 3 bases; junction bases outside the gene matches: 6. The CDR3 sequence is 15 residues long. Germline V lookup: CDR1 WSHSY, CDR2 SAAADI. CDR3 in amino acids: CASSGPSGYYNEQFF. DNA for the CDR3: TGCGCCAGCAGTGGCCCTAGCGGTTACTACAATGAGCAGTTCTTC.

This clonotype was observed many times. The rearrangement joins TRBV11-2 to TRBJ2-1, with 10 bases that match TRBD2. This CDR3 has 19 amino acids. Germline values: CDR1 SGHAT, CDR2 FQNNGV. Trimming removed 1 base from V and 4 bases from J; junction bases left unmatched: 13. The CDR3 reads CASSLGDSGGYQNYNEQFF. The DNA for the CDR3 is TGTGCCAGCAGCTTAGGCGATAGCGGGGGGTATCAAAATTACAATGAGCAGTTCTTC.